A single sample is the source of the 27 T cell receptor beta chains below, sequenced in a study of T cell responses to AZD1222 COVID-19 vaccine. Generated by immunoSEQ multiplex PCR, the TCRdb table keeps only in-frame clones and is missing some. Of some 130,000 clones in the sample, over 80% were seen once. The sequenced sample was peripheral blood, obtained 28 days after the second AZD1222 dose. All receptors derive from an adult who received the AZD1222 COVID-19 vaccine.

The V and J genes are TRBV5-1 and TRBJ1-1, with TRBD1 as a possible D gene (5 bases). V lost 1 base and J 1 base, leaving 8 bases between the germline ends. CDR1 is SGHRS and CDR2 is YFSETQ in the germline V gene. CDR3 length: 14 amino acids. DNA for the CDR3: TGCGCCAGCAGCTTGTCCAGGGCGAACACTGAAGCTTTCTTT. Translating it yields CASSLSRANTEAFF.

V usage is TRBV9 and J usage is TRBJ2-7; 7 bases map to TRBD1. CDR1 is SGDLS and CDR2 is YYNGEE in the germline V gene. J lost 10 bases, V lost 2 bases, and 12 bases had no gene match. The CDR3 contains 14 residues. The chain's CDR3 is CASSVRDRPTRQYF. The CDR3 bases are TGTGCCAGCAGCGTGAGGGACAGACCTACGAGACAGTACTTC.

J is TRBJ2-2 and V is TRBV19; D ambiguous. V was trimmed by 4 bases and J by 2 bases, leaving 11 bases between them. The CDR3 has 15 amino acids. CDR1 and CDR2 from the germline V gene are LNHDA and SQIVND (reference sequence). CDR3 protein: CASSRYDGNTGELFF. In DNA, the CDR3 is TGTGCCAGTAGTAGATACGACGGAAACACCGGGGAGCTGTTTTTT.

This chain joins TRBV27 and TRBJ1-6; perhaps TRBD1 as D (5 bases). Germline CDR1 reads MNHEY; CDR2 reads SMNVEV (reference sequence). The CDR3 consists of 12 residues. Trimming removed 3 bases at V and 9 bases at J, with 6 bases between. CDR3 coding DNA: TGTGCCAGCAGTTTCGGGGGTTCACCCCTCCACTTT. This encodes CASSFGGSPLHF.

DNA for the CDR3: TGTGCCAGTAGAGAGGGGGGAGGCACAGATACGCAGTATTTT. Translation gives CASREGGGTDTQYF. The V call is TRBV19, the J call TRBJ2-3; D is perhaps TRBD1 or TRBD2 (6 bases each). Per the germline V gene, CDR1 is LNHDA and CDR2 is SQIVND (reference sequence). Trimming cost V 6 bases and J 1 base, with 11 bases left between them. CDR3 length equals 14 residues.

This CDR3 reads CAWMTSGGTDTQYF. DNA of the CDR3: TGTGCCTGGATGACTAGCGGGGGTACAGATACGCAGTATTTT. This rearrangement joins TRBV30 to TRBJ2-3; 12 nucleotides agree with TRBD2. The J segment lost 3 bases and the V segment lost 4 bases, leaving 2 bases of the junction unmatched. The germline CDR1 and CDR2 sequences are GTSNPN and SVGIG (reference sequence). CDR3 length equals 14 residues.

The V and J genes are TRBV4-2 and TRBJ2-2; D perhaps matches TRBD2 (6 bases). The CDR3 spans 15 residues. Trimming took 6 bases from V and 0 from J, leaving 11 bases between them. The germline CDR1 and CDR2 sequences are LGHNA and YNFKEQ. The CDR3 is CASRPGTSNTGELFF. In nucleotides, the CDR3 is TGTGCCAGCAGACCCGGGACTTCGAACACCGGGGAGCTGTTTTTT.

The CDR3: CASSLAGTGYGYTF. CDR3 nucleotide sequence: TGTGCCAGCAGCTTGGCCGGGACAGGGTATGGCTACACCTTC. J is TRBJ1-2 and V is TRBV11-1; 9 positions agree with TRBD1. CDR3 length equals 14 residues. The J segment lost 5 bases and the V segment lost 3 bases, leaving 4 bases of the junction unmatched. The germline CDR1 and CDR2 sequences are SGHAT and FQDESV (reference sequence).

The J gene is TRBJ2-7, the V gene TRBV12-3 or TRBV12-4; D remains unclear. Trimming took 3 bases from V and 3 from J, leaving 9 bases between them. This CDR3 has 13 amino acids. The CDR3 sequence is CASSFRRGYEQYF. The CDR3 nucleotides read TGTGCCAGCAGTTTCCGCCGCGGCTACGAGCAGTACTTC.

In nucleotides, the CDR3 is TGTGCCAGCGGCAGGGTTGTCGGAAACACCATATATTTT. Protein product: CASGRVVGNTIYF. The chain is built from TRBV28 and TRBJ1-3; D is possibly TRBD1 (5 bases). The CDR3 loop spans 13 amino acids. Germline V gene lookup returns CDR1 MDHEN and CDR2 SYDVKM. Trimming left V 8 bases short and J 4 bases short, with 12 bases between.

Only one count was recorded for this clone. The chain links TRBV4-2 to TRBJ2-3; TRBD2 might be the D (5 bases). The germline gives CDR1 LGHNA, CDR2 YNFKEQ. The germline V and J ends were trimmed by 0 bases and 8 bases, with 15 bases remaining between them. The CDR3 has 15 residues. In DNA form, the CDR3 reads TGTGCCAGCAGCCAAGAAGAGGTCCCGGCGGGTACGCAGTATTTT. It encodes CASSQEEVPAGTQYF.

V and J are TRBV18 and TRBJ1-1, with D possibly being TRBD1 (6 bases). The V and J ends lost 6 bases and 1 base respectively, with 12 bases between them. There are 14 residues in the CDR3. Germline lookup yields CDR1 KGHSH and CDR2 LQKENI. The CDR3 bases are TGTGCCAGCTCCCCCGGGACACAGAACACTGAAGCTTTCTTT. It encodes CASSPGTQNTEAFF.

V usage is TRBV4-2 and J usage is TRBJ1-2, with D uncertain. Trimming shortened V by 1 base and J by 8 bases, and 23 bases separated the two germline ends. Looked up from germline, CDR1 is LGHNA and CDR2 is YNFKEQ. The CDR3 loop spans 17 amino acids. In nucleotides, the CDR3 is TGTGCCAGCAGCCAAGTAAGGGTAGAGGGCGCCTATTGGGGCTACACCTTC. As protein: CASSQVRVEGAYWGYTF.

The chain couples TRBV2 to TRBJ1-5; unclear D gene. This CDR3 contains 13 residues. Trimming shortened V by 8 bases and J by 3 bases, and 11 bases separated the two germline ends. Germline V gene data show CDR1 as SNHLY and CDR2 as FYNNEI. CDR3 sequence reads: CASANMINQPQHF. In DNA form, the CDR3 reads TGTGCCAGCGCTAACATGATCAATCAGCCCCAGCATTTT.

The chain is built from TRBV30 and TRBJ2-1; D is possibly TRBD2 (5 bases). The CDR3 is made up of 13 amino acids. The germline gives CDR1 GTSNPN, CDR2 SVGIG (reference sequence). V gave up 4 bases and J gave up 10 bases, with 17 bases separating them. The chain's CDR3 is CAWTRDFRGEQFF. The DNA of the CDR3 is TGTGCCTGGACCCGGGATTTCCGTGGCGAGCAGTTCTTC.

J is TRBJ1-5 and V is TRBV19; the D is unclear. The CDR3 is 12 residues long. Trimming removed 3 bases at V and 4 bases at J, with 4 bases between. Germline V gene lookup returns CDR1 LNHDA and CDR2 SQIVND (reference sequence). The CDR3 sequence: CASSMLNQPQHF. The CDR3 DNA sequence: TGTGCCAGTAGTATGCTGAATCAGCCCCAGCATTTT.

This chain uses TRBV5-1 with TRBJ2-3; D uncertain. The CDR3 covers 13 residues. V lost 0 bases and J 6 bases, leaving 8 bases between the germline ends. CDR1 and CDR2 from the germline V gene are SGHRS and YFSETQ. The CDR3 reads CASSLVVADTQYF. The CDR3 DNA reads TGCGCCAGCAGCTTGGTAGTGGCCGATACGCAGTATTTT. Variable domain in full (rest from reference TRBV5-1 and TRBJ2-3): KAGVTQTPRYLIKTRGQQVTLSCSPISGHRSVSWYQQTPGQGLQFLFEYFSETQRNKGNFPGRFSGRQFSNSRSEMNVSTLELGDSALYLCASSLVVADTQYFGPGTRLTVL.

The chain employs TRBV9 and TRBJ2-1; 8 bases agree with TRBD2. The CDR3 loop spans 14 amino acids. The V gene end was trimmed by 4 bases and the J gene end by 8 bases; junction bases not matched to a gene: 8. CDR1 and CDR2 (germline): SGDLS, YYNGEE. This chain's CDR3 is CASSTHGLADEQFF. CDR3 in DNA: TGTGCCAGCAGCACCCATGGACTAGCCGATGAGCAGTTCTTC.

The chain combines TRBV30 with TRBJ2-7; the D gene could be TRBD1 or TRBD2 (6 bases each). CDR3 length equals 15 residues. V lost 1 base and J lost 5, with 18 bases in between. Germline values: CDR1 GTSNPN, CDR2 SVGIG (reference sequence). The CDR3: CAWSGWLDRRDEQYF. The CDR3 DNA follows: TGTGCCTGGAGTGGTTGGTTAGACAGGAGGGACGAGCAGTACTTC.

The chain couples TRBV15 to TRBJ1-1; D is ambiguous. From germline, CDR1 is LNHNV and CDR2 YYDKDF (reference sequence). The CDR3 is made up of 13 amino acids. With 1 base removed from V and 3 bases from J, the gap between germline ends came to 6 bases. The CDR3 DNA reads as TGTGCCACCAGCAGAGGCGGCCACACTGAAGCTTTCTTT. This encodes CATSRGGHTEAFF.

The V call is TRBV7-9, the J call TRBJ2-1, with TRBD2 identical over 12 bases. Germline V gene sequence: CDR1 SEHNR, CDR2 FQNEAQ (reference sequence). V shed 4 bases, J shed 0 bases, and the junction held 10 bases outside the gene matches. The CDR3 has 19 amino acids. For the CDR3, the DNA is TGTGCCAGCAGCTCCAGAACTAGCGGGGGGCGACGCTCCTACAATGAGCAGTTCTTC. Translation: CASSSRTSGGRRSYNEQFF.

The CDR3, as DNA: TGTGCCAGCAGCCACCGTCCGGGGCAGAATTACGAGCAGTACTTC. This translates into CASSHRPGQNYEQYF. This chain connects TRBV4-2 to TRBJ2-7; either TRBD1 or TRBD2 may supply D (5 bases each). Germline CDR1 and CDR2: LGHNA and YNFKEQ. CDR3 length: 15 amino acids. V was pared by 3 bases and J by 4 bases, with 16 bases between.

V is TRBV5-8 and J is TRBJ2-1, with a possible D match to TRBD2 (6 bases). There are 16 residues in the CDR3. Per the germline V gene, CDR1 is SGHTS and CDR2 is YDEGEE. V was cut by 7 bases and J by 1 base, with 18 bases left in between. The CDR3 reads CASVGGRPLSYNEQFF. CDR3 coding DNA: TGTGCCAGCGTTGGGGGGAGACCCCTGTCCTACAATGAGCAGTTCTTC.

This clone has a single count. The chain employs TRBV11-3 and TRBJ2-1; TRBD2 matches at 7 bases. This CDR3 has 16 residues. The germline V gene encodes CDR1 SGHNT and CDR2 YENEEA. Trimming removed 4 bases from V and 2 bases from J; junction bases left unmatched: 8. The CDR3 region has the DNA TGTGCCAGCAGCTCCGTAGGGGCGGGGGCCTACAATGAGCAGTTCTTC. Translated: CASSSVGAGAYNEQFF.

The chain carries TRBV28 and TRBJ2-7; tentatively, D is TRBD1 (6 bases). The CDR3 is 16 residues long. The V end was cut by 6 bases, the J end by 5 bases, with 23 bases between. Germline V gives CDR1 MDHEN, CDR2 SYDVKM. CDR3 sequence: CASSRRDTATRHEQYF. In DNA form, the CDR3 reads TGTGCCAGCAGCCGAAGGGACACCGCAACCCGTCACGAGCAGTACTTC.

The rearrangement links TRBV14 to TRBJ1-2; D gene ambiguous. V was clipped by 4 bases and J by 5 bases, with 17 bases between them. The CDR3 runs to 15 residues. Germline lookup yields CDR1 SGHDN and CDR2 FVKESK. CDR3 DNA: TGTGCCAGCAGCCTATTCCCCGGAGGGCCATATGGCTACACCTTC. Encoded protein: CASSLFPGGPYGYTF. The full variable domain, in which reference TRBV14 and TRBJ1-2 provide the parts outside the CDR3, is EAGVTQFPSHSVIEKGQTVTLRCDPISGHDNLYWYRRVMGKEIKFLLHFVKESKQDESGMPNNRFLAERTGGTYSTLKVQPAELEDSGVYFCASSLFPGGPYGYTFGSGTRLTVV.

The V gene is TRBV27, the J gene TRBJ2-6; 9 nucleotides line up with TRBD1. With V trimmed by 5 bases and J by 0 bases, 8 bases remained unmatched. Germline CDR1 reads MNHEY; CDR2 reads SMNVEV (reference sequence). This CDR3 region has 18 residues. The CDR3 is CASSPWTGVTSGANVLTF. Written as DNA, the CDR3 is TGTGCCAGCAGTCCTTGGACAGGGGTTACCTCTGGGGCCAACGTCCTGACTTTC. Together with reference TRBV27 and TRBJ2-6, the CDR3 gives the full variable domain: EAQVTQNPRYLITVTGKKLTVTCSQNMNHEYMSWYRQDPGLGLRQIYYSMNVEVTDKGDVPEGYKVSRKEKRNFPLILESPSPNQTSLYFCASSPWTGVTSGANVLTFGAGSRLTVL.